Sequencing of this T cell receptor (beta chain) was carried out in a study of T cells after yellow fever vaccination. Findings of the study overall: Among all clonotypes, a small share was observed in both CD4 and CD8 compartments. The secondary response was weaker but peaked faster, day 5 versus 15. Post-booster repertoires again held most primary-vaccination clones (about 96% CD4, 85% to 90% CD8).

The TCR cDNA carried a universal primer site and UMIs from 5'RACE template switching. A single record per CDR3 protein comes from TCRdb applying MiXCR to the 5' RACE reads. In the table there are over 300,000 distinct CDR3 sequences, about 4% of which are singletons. This clonotype was observed a handful of times. The antigen remains unidentified. The germline V gene has CDR1 WSHSY and CDR2 SAAADI. The CDR3 is 13 residues long. The V and J ends lost 3 bases and 3 bases respectively, with 9 bases between them. The source material was PBMCs, sampled 5 days after the yellow fever booster vaccination. The V gene is TRBV10-2, the J gene TRBJ2-7, with D hard to call. This clonotype was obtained from a man younger than 30 who received the YFV17D yellow fever vaccine. The CDR3 DNA is TGCGCCAGCAGTGAAGGAATTTACTACGAGCAGTACTTC. This encodes CASSEGIYYEQYF.